The T cell receptor (beta chain) under discussion was sequenced for a study of cytomegalovirus exposure and HLA in healthy donors. Germline CDR1 LGHNA, CDR2 YSLEER. The CDR3 is 14 amino acids. J lost 13 bases, V lost 0 bases, and 3 bases had no gene match. It was with 60 Vbeta and 13 Jbeta primers that the PCR ran. TCRdb's table, derived via immunoSEQ multiplex PCR, lists solely in-frame clones and lacks some. The table records around 120,000 clones, about four fifths of them present only once. The chain is built from TRBV4-3 and TRBJ1-6, with 10 nucleotides matching TRBD1. Sequencing was done on a sample of PBMCs. The clonotype originates from a woman in her forties or fifties in good health and CMV-seropositive. As DNA, the CDR3 is TGCGCCAGCAGCCAAGAGGGGACAGGGGCCCCCCTCCACTTT. This codes for CASSQEGTGAPLHF.